The 32 T cell receptor beta chains given below trace back to one sample, sequenced in a study of regulatory T cells in long-lasting Graves disease. Sample time point: persistent/refractory GD, antithyroid drugs over 5 years with positive TRAb. The authors made the TCR library using RNA they extracted from PBMCs. Researchers made TCR beta libraries by using iRepertoire HTBI primers and running Arm-PCR on CDR3 regions. Using its own MiXCR run on the multiplex PCR reads, TCRdb lists one record per CDR3 protein. In the table there are about 420,000 distinct CDR3 sequences, about a quarter of which are singletons. The sequencing used peripheral blood mononuclear cells (PBMCs), collected when the disease was refractory, from a patient treated with antithyroid drugs. The receptors were gathered from a female donor with Graves disease.

This clonotype was counted between two and nine times. The V call is TRBV9, the J call TRBJ2-7; TRBD1 aligns across 9 bases. Per germline, CDR1 SGDLS and CDR2 YYNGEE. The J segment lost 5 bases and the V segment lost 3 bases, leaving 9 bases of the junction unmatched. This CDR3 has 15 residues. DNA for the CDR3: TGTGCCAGCAGCGCCGGAGGGACAGGGCTGGACGAGCAGTACTTC. This translates into CASSAGGTGLDEQYF.

The V and J genes are TRBV27 and TRBJ2-5; TRBD2 is a possible D gene (6 bases). From germline, CDR1 is MNHEY and CDR2 SMNVEV (reference sequence). V was trimmed by 5 bases and J by 5 bases, leaving 15 bases between them. The CDR3 sequence is 14 residues long. The CDR3 coding sequence is TGTGCCAGCAGTCCTTCGGAGGGGCGGGAGACCCAGTACTTC. This encodes CASSPSEGRETQYF.

This clonotype showed up many times. The genes are TRBV5-5 and TRBJ2-7, with 8 bases matching TRBD2. The CDR3 is made up of 13 amino acids. CDR1 is SGHKS and CDR2 is YYEKEE in the germline V gene (reference sequence). V dropped 4 bases and J dropped 5; count of bases not matched to a gene: 5. The CDR3 protein is CASSPGTRNEQYF. The CDR3 nucleotides are TGTGCCAGCAGCCCGGGGACTAGGAACGAGCAGTACTTC. The variable domain in full, with the rest retrieved from reference TRBV5-5 and TRBJ2-7, is DAGVTQSPTHLIKTRGQQVTLRCSPISGHKSVSWYQQVLGQGPQFIFQYYEKEERGRGNFPDRFSARQFPNYSSELNVNALLLGDSALYLCASSPGTRNEQYFGPGTRLTVT.

The chain has TRBV11-2 and TRBJ2-7; possible D gene TRBD1, 5 bases. The CDR3 extends over 14 amino acids. With 5 bases removed from V and 1 base from J, the gap between germline ends came to 12 bases. In germline, CDR1 is SGHAT, CDR2 FQNNGV. This CDR3 reads CASSLWTISYEQYF. DNA of the CDR3: TGTGCCAGCAGCCTCTGGACAATTTCCTACGAGCAGTACTTC. The whole variable domain, remainder taken from reference TRBV11-2 and TRBJ2-7, is EAGVAQSPRYKIIEKRQSVAFWCNPISGHATLYWYQQILGQGPKLLIQFQNNGVVDDSQLPKDRFSAERLKGVDSTLKIQPAKLEDSAVYLCASSLWTISYEQYFGPGTRLTVT.

Ten or more counts support this clonotype. The chain recombines TRBV12-3 or TRBV12-4 with TRBJ1-5, with a possible D match to TRBD1 (6 bases). V lost 5 bases to trimming and J lost 1 base, with 9 bases between them. This CDR3 spans 14 amino acids. Here the CDR3 DNA reads TGTGCCAGCAGTGCCAGGGGAAGCAATCAGCCCCAGCATTTT. It yields the protein CASSARGSNQPQHF.

The rearrangement joins TRBV11-1 to TRBJ2-2; D perhaps matches TRBD1 (6 bases). The germline CDR1 and CDR2 sequences are SGHAT and FQDESV (reference sequence). The CDR3 has 15 amino acids. Trimming left V 2 bases short and J 5 bases short, with 12 bases between. The CDR3 DNA reads as TGTGCCAGCAGCTTACGACAGGTCGTTACCGGGGAGCTGTTTTTT. Translating gives CASSLRQVVTGELFF.

This clonotype was picked up a small number of times. The CDR3 nucleotides are TGTGCCTGGATGGCACTCTCCTCCTACGAGCAGTACTTC. It specifies CAWMALSSYEQYF. The chain joins TRBV30 to TRBJ2-7, with D unresolved. The CDR3 loop spans 13 amino acids. Germline CDR1 reads GTSNPN; CDR2 reads SVGIG (reference sequence). Trimming stripped 4 bases from V and 0 bases from J, with 10 bases between.

This clonotype was picked up a small number of times. The chain is built from TRBV24-1 and TRBJ1-2, with TRBD1 as a possible D gene (6 bases). The CDR3 loop spans 15 amino acids. CDR1 and CDR2 (germline): KGHDR, SFDVKD. V dropped 6 bases and J dropped 4 bases, with 17 bases sitting between them. The DNA of the CDR3 is TGTGCCACCAGTTTACAGGGTACGAAACTCTATGGCTACACCTTC. Translating gives CATSLQGTKLYGYTF.

The V call is TRBV28, the J call TRBJ2-1; no clear D gene. Trimming shortened V by 5 bases and J by 4 bases, and 6 bases separated the two germline ends. Germline V gene sequence: CDR1 MDHEN, CDR2 SYDVKM. CDR3 length: 12 residues. The CDR3: CASSALYNEQFF. CDR3 bases: TGTGCCAGCAGTGCCCTTTACAATGAGCAGTTCTTC.

V usage is TRBV29-1 and J usage is TRBJ1-2; 9 bases agree with TRBD1. Germline V gives CDR1 SQVTM, CDR2 ANQGSEA. V gave up 7 bases and J gave up 1 base; unmatched junction bases: 16. The CDR3 sequence is 17 residues long. The CDR3 is CSANVRDRVPRNYGYTF. CDR3 in DNA: TGCAGCGCCAACGTCCGGGACAGGGTTCCCCGTAACTATGGCTACACCTTC. Full variable domain (outside the CDR3, taken from reference TRBV29-1 and TRBJ1-2): SAVISQKPSRDICQRGTSLTIQCQVDSQVTMMFWYRQQPGQSLTLIATANQGSEATYESGFVIDKFPISRPNLTFSTLTVSNMSPEDSSIYLCSANVRDRVPRNYGYTFGSGTRLTVV.

Only a few counts were recorded for this clonotype. This chain connects TRBV19 to TRBJ1-2, with D uncertain. Germline V gene sequence: CDR1 LNHDA, CDR2 SQIVND (reference sequence). The CDR3 has 14 amino acids. The V and J ends lost 5 bases and 6 bases respectively, with 16 bases between them. The CDR3 region is CASSYTGFGDGYTF. The CDR3 DNA follows: TGTGCCAGTAGTTATACCGGTTTTGGAGATGGCTACACCTTC.

This clonotype was seen a few times. The chain employs TRBV27 and TRBJ2-5, with D possibly TRBD1 on 7 matching bases. Trimming took 6 bases from V and 5 from J, leaving 19 bases between them. This CDR3 is 15 amino acids long. Germline V CDR1 and CDR2: MNHEY, SMNVEV (reference sequence). The CDR3 loop reads CASSPRQGGGETQYF. CDR3 coding DNA: TGTGCCAGCAGCCCTAGACAGGGAGGAGGGGAGACCCAGTACTTC.

This clonotype occurred a few times. The rearrangement links TRBV5-6 to TRBJ2-6; D might be TRBD2 (5 bases). Trimming took 4 bases from V and 2 from J, leaving 10 bases between them. This CDR3 is 15 amino acids long. CDR1 SGHDT and CDR2 YYEEEE come from the germline V gene. In nucleotides, the CDR3 is TGTGCCAGCAGCCCGGACTCGCCTGGGGCCAACGTCCTGACTTTC. Amino acids: CASSPDSPGANVLTF. The variable domain in full, completed from reference TRBV5-6 and TRBJ2-6, reads DAGVTQSPTHLIKTRGQQVTLRCSPKSGHDTVSWYQQALGQGPQFIFQYYEEEERQRGNFPDRFSGHQFPNYSSELNVNALLLGDSALYLCASSPDSPGANVLTFGAGSRLTVL.

The chain employs TRBV9 and TRBJ2-7, with TRBD1 matching over 10 bases. V dropped 0 bases and J dropped 5; count of bases not matched to a gene: 5. The CDR3 totals 15 residues. Germline CDR1 SGDLS, CDR2 YYNGEE. The CDR3 nucleotides are TGTGCCAGCAGCGTAGCCTGGGACAGGGGCAACGAGCAGTACTTC. This codes for CASSVAWDRGNEQYF.

This clonotype was counted at least ten times. The CDR3 bases are TGTGCCAGCAGCCACCAGAATTCACCCCTCCACTTT. Translated: CASSHQNSPLHF. This chain connects TRBV7-2 to TRBJ1-6; no clear D. Germline V CDR1 and CDR2: SGHTA, FQGNSA. There are 12 residues in the CDR3. The ends were cut back, 5 bases at V and 7 bases at J, with 6 bases in the middle.

This chain joins TRBV5-1 and TRBJ1-6, with D tentatively TRBD1 (6 bases). Trimming removed 3 bases from V and 10 bases from J, with 17 bases in between. Germline V CDR1 and CDR2: SGHRS, YFSETQ. CDR3 length: 15 residues. CDR3 amino acids: CASSSPGRGKSPLHF. CDR3 nucleotides: TGCGCCAGCAGCTCACCGGGCAGGGGCAAATCACCCCTCCACTTT.

The sample holds a few counts of this clonotype. The genes are TRBV29-1 and TRBJ2-7, with D hard to call. Looked up from germline, CDR1 is SQVTM and CDR2 is ANQGSEA. Trimming shortened V by 0 bases and J by 6 bases, and 18 bases separated the two germline ends. The CDR3 consists of 15 residues. CDR3 sequence: CSVEDPAVGTLEQYF. The CDR3, as DNA: TGCAGCGTTGAAGACCCCGCGGTAGGAACACTCGAGCAGTACTTC.

The rearrangement links TRBV20-1 to TRBJ1-4, with D perhaps matching TRBD1 (5 bases). With 3 bases removed from V and 11 bases from J, the gap between germline ends came to 7 bases. This CDR3 has 10 amino acids. Germline values: CDR1 DFQATT, CDR2 SNEGSKA (reference sequence). As DNA, the CDR3 is TGCAGTGCTAGGGGGCCGAAACTGTTTTTT. It yields the protein CSARGPKLFF.

Details on this clonotype: The conserved final phenylalanine or tryptophan is absent from the CDR3, which likely points to a read error. The chain joins TRBV20-1 to TRBJ1-1; 11 positions agree with TRBD1. The CDR3 is 14 amino acids. The junction had 1 base not matched to a gene; V was cut back by 0 bases and J by 4 bases. Germline V gives CDR1 DFQATT, CDR2 SNEGSKA (reference sequence). The CDR3 DNA reads as TGCAGTGCTAGAGATGGACAGGGGGCCACTGAAGCTTTCTCT. Protein sequence: CSARDGQGATEAFS.

This clonotype has a count of ten or more. The V gene is TRBV11-2, the J gene TRBJ2-2; TRBD1 matches 10 bases. CDR1 and CDR2 (germline): SGHAT, FQNNGV. The CDR3 is 16 residues long. V shed 2 bases, J shed 7 bases, and the junction held 7 bases outside the gene matches. In DNA form, the CDR3 reads TGTGCCAGCAGCTTAACCCGACAGGGGGCTAACGGGGAGCTGTTTTTT. Translated: CASSLTRQGANGELFF.

In this sample, this clonotype turned up many times. The chain combines TRBV28 with TRBJ2-7; a possible D gene is TRBD1 (5 bases). Looked up from germline, CDR1 is MDHEN and CDR2 is SYDVKM. The CDR3 is made up of 17 amino acids. The V end was cut by 6 bases, the J end by 2 bases, with 23 bases between. This CDR3 is CASRQEDRWPRTYEQYF. CDR3 in DNA: TGTGCCAGCAGGCAAGAAGACAGATGGCCTAGAACCTACGAGCAGTACTTC.

The chain employs TRBV20-1 and TRBJ2-7, with D possibly being TRBD2 (5 bases). The germline gives CDR1 DFQATT, CDR2 SNEGSKA (reference sequence). Deletions cut 3 bases from V and 5 bases from J, with 14 bases between. CDR3 length equals 13 residues. CDR3 DNA: TGCAGTGCTAGGCAAGGGAGATTCCACGAGCAGTACTTC. Amino acids: CSARQGRFHEQYF.

Ten or more counts support this clonotype. The chain joins TRBV20-1 to TRBJ1-4; 7 bases are shared with TRBD1. CDR1 and CDR2 (germline): DFQATT, SNEGSKA (reference sequence). This CDR3 has 13 residues. V dropped 2 bases and J dropped 7; count of bases not matched to a gene: 4. DNA for the CDR3: TGCAGTGCTAGACTGAACAGGGGTGAAAAACTGTTTTTT. Residues: CSARLNRGEKLFF.

The gene calls are TRBV20-1 and TRBJ2-7; D may be TRBD1 or TRBD2 (6 bases each). Germline CDR1 is DFQATT and CDR2 is SNEGSKA (reference sequence). V lost 4 bases, J lost 5 bases, and 15 bases lay in between. CDR3 length: 13 amino acids. The DNA of the CDR3 is TGCAGTGCTACGAACCAGGGGAGGAACGAGCAGTACTTC. It codes for CSATNQGRNEQYF.

There are many counts of this clonotype. The rearrangement joins TRBV5-1 to TRBJ2-7; TRBD2 matches at 10 bases. Germline loops: CDR1 SGHRS, CDR2 YFSETQ. This CDR3 has 12 residues. The V segment lost 3 bases and the J segment 10 bases; nucleotides outside the gene matches: 4. The CDR3, as DNA: TGCGCCAGCAGCTCAGCGGGAGGGCCCCAGTACTTC. The encoded protein is CASSSAGGPQYF.

This clonotype was seen more than once but under ten times. This sequence joins TRBV19 and TRBJ1-4; no definite D call. V lost 5 bases, J lost 8 bases, and 18 bases lay in between. The CDR3 loop spans 15 amino acids. The germline V gene has CDR1 LNHDA and CDR2 SQIVND (reference sequence). The CDR3 DNA is TGTGCCAGTAGTTCCGCGGGGTCGGTTGGAGAAAAACTGTTTTTT. This codes for CASSSAGSVGEKLFF.

This chain joins TRBV19 and TRBJ1-5; D might be TRBD1 (6 bases). V was cut by 1 base and J by 4 bases, with 23 bases left in between. In germline, CDR1 is LNHDA, CDR2 SQIVND (reference sequence). This CDR3 has 19 residues. In nucleotides, the CDR3 is TGTGCCAGTAGTATAGGCCCGGGACAAGGCTCAAATAAAAATCAGCCCCAGCATTTT. Its translation: CASSIGPGQGSNKNQPQHF.

This sequence joins TRBV18 and TRBJ1-1; weak D call: TRBD1 (5 bases). The V end was cut by 5 bases, the J end by 1 base, with 20 bases between. This CDR3 contains 17 residues. Germline CDR1 is KGHSH and CDR2 is LQKENI. CDR3 coding DNA: TGTGCCAGCTCATTATTCAGCATTGGGGCAGCGAACACTGAAGCTTTCTTT. Protein product: CASSLFSIGAANTEAFF.

DNA of the CDR3: TGTGCCAGCAGGACTAGCGGGACAGAGACCCAGTACTTC. Residues: CASRTSGTETQYF. The gene calls are TRBV12-3 or TRBV12-4 and TRBJ2-5, with 11 bases fitting TRBD2. The CDR3 length is 13 residues. V was pared by 6 bases and J by 4 bases, with 1 base of the junction left unmatched.

V usage is TRBV2 and J usage is TRBJ1-5; D call uncertain. This CDR3 is 13 amino acids long. Trimming took off 4 bases at V and 10 bases at J, with 14 bases between the two ends. Germline-derived CDR1 and CDR2 are SNHLY and FYNNEI. The CDR3 nucleotides are TGTGCCAGCAGTGGAGCGGATTATAGTCCCCAGCATTTT. Translating gives CASSGADYSPQHF.

This clonotype was detected only a few times. The junction departs from germline at one end; a sequencing error may be responsible. This chain connects TRBV12-3 or TRBV12-4 to TRBJ2-7; D might be TRBD2 (6 bases). The CDR3 length is 14 residues. The CDR3 DNA reads as TGTGCCAGCAGCTCGAGACTAGGCTTCTACGGGCAGTACTTC. Protein product: CASSSRLGFYGQYF.

A few counts support this clonotype. The chain employs TRBV3-1 and TRBJ2-5; 10 bases line up with TRBD2. Looked up from germline, CDR1 is LGHDT and CDR2 is YNNKEL (reference sequence). This CDR3 comprises 16 residues. The ends lost 4 bases at V and 3 bases at J; junction bases unmatched: 8. This chain's CDR3 is CASSPPESGREETQYF. The CDR3 DNA follows: TGTGCCAGCAGCCCGCCGGAGAGCGGGAGGGAAGAGACCCAGTACTTC.